This TCR beta chain was identified during a study of blood T cell repertoires in COVID-19. In the study overall: Samples taken during acute and convalescent COVID-19 were collected in the United States, Italy and Spain. PBMCs, B-cell-depleted T cells, or T cells provided the cDNA or gDNA that made up the material.

Trimming stripped 6 bases from V and 0 bases from J, with 9 bases between. The CDR3 extends over 14 amino acids. Germline CDR1 is MNHEY and CDR2 is SVGAGI. Original data processing: Amplification from reference gene primers served as the basis for estimated nucleated cell counts. Data came from immunoSEQ multiplex PCR; TCRdb stores just in-frame clones and leaves some out. D and trimming were read from the DNA, whereas the V and J calls and clone size are those reported in that table. The table includes approximately 99,000 clones, around four fifths detected once. This chain connects TRBV6-5 to TRBJ1-3; no definite D call. The sequence was obtained from a woman aged 70 to 79 with acute or convalescent COVID-19. The sequenced sample consisted of peripheral blood. CDR3 in DNA: TGTGCCAGCAGCCCGCTCTACTCTGGAAACACCATATATTTT. This codes for CASSPLYSGNTIYF.